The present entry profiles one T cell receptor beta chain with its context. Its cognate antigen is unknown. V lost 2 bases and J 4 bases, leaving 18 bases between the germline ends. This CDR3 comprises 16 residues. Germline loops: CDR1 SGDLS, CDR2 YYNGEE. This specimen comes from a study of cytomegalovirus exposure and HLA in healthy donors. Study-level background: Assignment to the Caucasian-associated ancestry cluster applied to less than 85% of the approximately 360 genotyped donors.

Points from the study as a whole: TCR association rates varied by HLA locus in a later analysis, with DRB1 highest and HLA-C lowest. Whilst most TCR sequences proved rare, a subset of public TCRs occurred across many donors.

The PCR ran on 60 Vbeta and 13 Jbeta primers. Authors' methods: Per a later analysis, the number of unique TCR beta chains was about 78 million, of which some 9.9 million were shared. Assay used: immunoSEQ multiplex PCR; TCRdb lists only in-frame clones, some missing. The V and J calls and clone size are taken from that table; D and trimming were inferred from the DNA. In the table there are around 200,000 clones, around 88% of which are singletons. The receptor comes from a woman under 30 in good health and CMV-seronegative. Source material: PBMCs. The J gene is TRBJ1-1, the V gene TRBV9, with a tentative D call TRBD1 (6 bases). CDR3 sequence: CASSVAGQPSLTEAFF. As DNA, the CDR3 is TGTGCCAGCAGCGTGGCAGGACAGCCATCCCTCACTGAAGCTTTCTTT.